This T cell receptor (beta chain) was sequenced during a study of Graves' ophthalmopathy and Graves' hyperthyroidism. Germline assignment: CDR1 SGHTA and CDR2 FQGTGA. With 6 bases clipped from V and 4 bases from J, the junction kept 6 bases outside the gene matches. The CDR3 is made up of 14 amino acids. Amplification from RNA transcripts yielded the TCR beta CDR3 regions. HTBI primers were employed in first-round RT-PCR, then a second-round multiplex PCR followed. MiXCR, run by TCRdb on the multiplex PCR reads, gives a single entry per CDR3 protein. The table has a few hundred thousand distinct CDR3 sequences, roughly a sixth seen once.

The sequenced sample consisted of peripheral blood. The rearrangement joins TRBV7-3 to TRBJ1-1; TRBD1 matches 9 bases. This sequence originates from an adult woman with stable Graves' hyperthyroidism. The CDR3 DNA is TGTGCCAGCAGTCCGACAGGGGGAGTCACTGAAGCTTTCTTT. It yields the protein CASSPTGGVTEAFF.